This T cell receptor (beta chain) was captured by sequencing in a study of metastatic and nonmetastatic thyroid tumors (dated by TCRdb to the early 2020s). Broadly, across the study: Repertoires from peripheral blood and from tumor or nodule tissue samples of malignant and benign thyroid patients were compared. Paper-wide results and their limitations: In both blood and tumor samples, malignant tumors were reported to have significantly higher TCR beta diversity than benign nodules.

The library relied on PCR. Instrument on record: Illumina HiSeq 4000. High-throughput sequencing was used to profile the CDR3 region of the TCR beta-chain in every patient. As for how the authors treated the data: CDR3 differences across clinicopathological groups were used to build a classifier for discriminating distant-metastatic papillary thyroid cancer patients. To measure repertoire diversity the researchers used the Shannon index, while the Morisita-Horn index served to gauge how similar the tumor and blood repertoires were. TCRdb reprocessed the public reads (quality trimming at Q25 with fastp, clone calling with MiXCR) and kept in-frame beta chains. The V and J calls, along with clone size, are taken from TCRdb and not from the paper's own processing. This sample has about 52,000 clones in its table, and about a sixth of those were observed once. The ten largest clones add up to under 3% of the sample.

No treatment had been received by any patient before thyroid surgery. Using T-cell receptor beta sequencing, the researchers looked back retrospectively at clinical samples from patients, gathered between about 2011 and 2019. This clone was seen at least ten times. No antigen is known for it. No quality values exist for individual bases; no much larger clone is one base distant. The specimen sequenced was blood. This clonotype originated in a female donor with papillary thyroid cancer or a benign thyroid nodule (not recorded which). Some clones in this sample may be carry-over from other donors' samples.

The CDR3 region reads CASSPGEETQYF. The nucleotide sequence reads TGTGCCAGCTCACCAGGAGAAGAGACCCAGTACTTC. In this chain, TRBV18 is recombined with TRBJ2-5; the D gene identity is not certain. From the cysteine up to the phenylalanine, the CDR3 has a length of 12 residues. This entry keeps only the CDR3 DNA: 36 bases, framed from base 1. The CDR1 and CDR2 encoded by the germline V gene are KGHSH and LQKENI. The V and J ends are trimmed by 2 bases and 3 bases, leaving 4 bases between them.